Listed below are T cell receptor beta chains from one sample, sequenced in a study of neurological immune-mediated disorders. TCRdb recomputed calls from the 5' RACE reads with MiXCR, one row per CDR3 protein. The table includes roughly 62,000 distinct CDR3 sequences, roughly 2.5% detected once. Sequencing input: PBMCs. The source is a man aged 50-59 years with multiple sclerosis. The CDR3 runs from the conserved cysteine through the conserved F or W.

>TRBJ1-2|TRBV28
CASSFKRRGVGGYTF
>TRBJ2-5|TRBV27
CASSPRDRGQTQYF
>TRBJ2-7|TRBV11-1
CASSLLPQAHEQYF
>TRBJ2-7|TRBV5-1
CASRQGSYEQYF
>TRBJ1-2|TRBV4-1
CASSRTGTDNYGYTF
>TRBJ2-2|TRBV9
CASSITGTGELFF
>TRBJ1-2|TRBV12-3/TRBV12-4
CASSFTGFYGYTF
>TRBJ2-3|TRBV7-9
CASRKRGDTQYF
>TRBJ1-2|TRBV4-2
CASSPAPVGYGYTF
>TRBJ1-2|TRBV10-2
CASSERQGGGYTF
>TRBJ1-5|TRBV12-3/TRBV12-4
CASSPRTGRNQPQHF
>TRBJ2-3|TRBV20-1
CSVTEASGGYSTDTQYF
>TRBJ2-6|TRBV9
CASSAQGSGANVLTF